This TCR beta chain was retrieved from a study of regulatory T cells in long-lasting Graves disease. About the study: Persistent Graves' disease meant over 5 years of antithyroid drugs with positive TSH receptor antibodies.

This CDR3 has 14 residues. The germline V gene has CDR1 MNHNS and CDR2 SASEGT. V dropped 5 bases and J dropped 4; count of bases not matched to a gene: 6. Construction of TCR beta libraries relied on iRepertoire HTBI primers and on Arm-PCR targeting CDR3 regions. MiXCR, run by TCRdb on the multiplex PCR reads, gives a single entry per CDR3 protein. In the table there are 400,000 to 500,000 distinct CDR3 sequences, roughly a fifth of which are singletons. Time point denoted: persistent/refractory GD, antithyroid drugs over 5 years with positive TRAb. PBMC RNA served as the TCR library source. A peripheral blood sample, about 9.4 milliliters in volume, was drawn into EDTA tubes.

This chain connects TRBV6-1 to TRBJ2-5, with 8 bases lining up with TRBD1. The receptor was derived from a female donor with Graves disease. The material sequenced was peripheral blood mononuclear cells (PBMCs), taken when the disease was refractory, from a patient treated with antithyroid drugs. The CDR3 bases are TGTGCCAGCAGTCAATCGGACAGGGTAGAGACCCAGTACTTC. This gives the protein CASSQSDRVETQYF.